These T cell receptor beta chains were read from a single sample in a study of cytomegalovirus exposure and HLA in healthy donors. The table came from immunoSEQ multiplex PCR; TCRdb's copy has only in-frame clones and leaves some out. The repertoire holds 200,000 or so clones, with over 65% as singletons. Sample: PBMCs. These TCRs come from a man aged 40-49 years in good health and CMV-seronegative. The CDR3 runs from the conserved cysteine through the conserved F or W. The D gene is left open where the match is weak. Clone size is given for some rows only: seen once, a few or many times, or a class if the clone is expanded.

cdr3_length	j_call	clone_size	d_call	v_call	cdr3_aa	cdr3_nt
15	TRBJ1-5	-	TRBD1	TRBV10-3	CAISGGQGGNQPQHF	TGTGCCATCAGTGGGGGACAGGGAGGCAATCAGCCCCAGCATTTT
14	TRBJ2-7	many	-	TRBV7-2	CASSTKTGPYEQYF	TGTGCCAGCAGCACAAAAACAGGGCCCTACGAGCAGTACTTC
16	TRBJ2-3	few	-	TRBV7-2	CASSPFGGGAYDTQYF	TGTGCCAGCAGCCCATTCGGAGGGGGGGCATATGATACGCAGTATTTT
14	TRBJ2-3	-	-	TRBV19	CASSFLASTDTQYF	TGTGCCAGTAGTTTCCTAGCCTCCACAGATACGCAGTATTTT
18	TRBJ1-6	-	-	TRBV7-8	CASSLVETAISYNSPLHF	TGTGCCAGCAGCTTAGTCGAGACAGCTATCTCCTATAATTCACCCCTCCACTTT
14	TRBJ1-2	-	TRBD1	TRBV7-8	CASSRDRVSYGYTF	TGTGCCAGCAGCCGCGACAGGGTCTCCTATGGCTACACCTTC
18	TRBJ1-5	few	-	TRBV7-9	CSSSSGAGFLNADQPQHF	TGTTCCAGCAGCTCGGGCGCAGGGTTCCTGAACGCCGATCAGCCCCAGCATTTT
17	TRBJ2-1	-	-	TRBV4-1	CASSQDKGETSYNEQFF	TGCGCCAGCAGCCAAGATAAGGGGGAGACGTCCTACAATGAGCAGTTCTTC
16	TRBJ2-6	-	-	TRBV15	CATSRDRISGANVLTF	TGTGCCACCAGCAGAGACAGGATCTCTGGGGCCAACGTCCTGACTTTC
16	TRBJ2-7	few	TRBD1	TRBV7-2	CASSLMGPGQGSEQYF	TGTGCCAGCAGCTTAATGGGCCCCGGACAGGGATCCGAGCAGTACTTC
15	TRBJ1-5	-	TRBD1	TRBV5-1	CASSLTGGSNQPQHF	TGCGCCAGCAGCTTGACAGGGGGTAGCAATCAGCCCCAGCATTTT
15	TRBJ2-3	once	TRBD2	TRBV7-3	CASSVSGGSTDTQYF	TGTGCCAGCAGCGTTAGCGGGGGTAGCACAGATACGCAGTATTTT
16	TRBJ1-6	-	-	TRBV15	CATSRSRGGWRSPLHF	TGTGCCACCAGCAGAAGCCGGGGTGGGTGGCGTTCACCCCTCCACTTT
12	TRBJ1-2	-	-	TRBV7-2	CASSVDSYGYTF	TGTGCCAGCAGTGTGGACAGCTATGGCTACACCTTC
13	TRBJ2-7	-	-	TRBV5-8	CASSIRVGYEQYF	TGTGCCAGCAGCATTCGGGTCGGATACGAGCAGTACTTC
17	TRBJ2-1	-	TRBD2	TRBV4-3	CASSQVPAGGPFNEQFF	TGCGCCAGCAGCCAAGTTCCAGCGGGGGGGCCCTTCAATGAGCAGTTCTTC
11	TRBJ1-2	-	-	TRBV30	CAWSVGGGYTF	TGTGCCTGGAGTGTTGGAGGTGGCTACACCTTC
14	TRBJ2-2	-	-	TRBV14	CASSQDRSWGELFF	TGTGCCAGCAGCCAAGATCGAAGCTGGGGGGAGCTGTTTTTT
16	TRBJ2-6	-	-	TRBV25-1	CASSDGGSGGANVLTF	TGTGCCAGCAGTGATGGCGGATCCGGCGGGGCCAACGTCCTGACTTTC
15	TRBJ2-2	-	TRBD1	TRBV19	CASKFGQANTGELFF	TGTGCCAGTAAGTTTGGACAGGCAAACACCGGGGAGCTGTTTTTT
13	TRBJ2-5	few	-	TRBV28	CASSTPGQETQYF	TGTGCCAGCAGCACGCCGGGACAAGAGACCCAGTACTTC
11	TRBJ1-5	-	TRBD1	TRBV28	CASRTQGGRHF	TGTGCCAGCAGGACACAGGGGGGTCGACATTTT
15	TRBJ1-5	-	TRBD1	TRBV11-2	CASSVGTGVNQPQHF	TGTGCCAGCAGCGTTGGGACAGGGGTAAATCAGCCCCAGCATTTT
11	TRBJ1-1	once	-	TRBV9	CASSGGTEAFF	TGTGCCAGCAGCGGAGGGACTGAAGCTTTCTTT
13	TRBJ1-1	-	-	TRBV9	CASSPQMNAEAFF	TGTGCCAGCAGCCCCCAGATGAACGCAGAAGCTTTCTTT
15	TRBJ2-5	-	TRBD2	TRBV5-4	CASSSLWRGGETQYF	TGTGCCAGCAGCTCGCTTTGGCGGGGGGGAGAGACCCAGTACTTC
15	TRBJ2-7	-	TRBD1	TRBV2	CASSGTGTESYEQYF	TGTGCCAGCAGTGGAACCGGGACAGAAAGCTACGAGCAGTACTTC
13	TRBJ1-1	-	-	TRBV6-6	CASSRDRDTEAFF	TGTGCCAGCAGTCGTGACAGAGACACTGAAGCTTTCTTT
15	TRBJ2-7	-	TRBD1	TRBV6-6	CASSYIGTGAYEQYF	TGTGCCAGCAGTTATATCGGGACAGGGGCCTACGAGCAGTACTTC
14	TRBJ2-3	-	-	TRBV5-1	CASNRLVGTDTQYF	TGCGCCAGCAATCGACTAGTGGGAACAGATACGCAGTATTTT
13	TRBJ2-1	-	TRBD2	TRBV28	CAGRASGKNEQFF	TGTGCCGGGCGGGCTAGCGGGAAGAATGAGCAGTTCTTC
16	TRBJ2-1	-	-	TRBV7-8	CASSLGAGGTYNEQFF	TGTGCCAGCAGCTTAGGAGCAGGGGGGACCTACAATGAGCAGTTCTTC
13	TRBJ1-2	once	-	TRBV10-1	CASQLAQSYGYTF	TGCGCCAGTCAATTGGCCCAATCCTATGGCTACACCTTC
17	TRBJ2-3	-	TRBD1	TRBV5-1	CASSEGRGITTTDTQYF	TGCGCCAGCAGCGAAGGCAGGGGGATTACTACCACAGATACGCAGTATTTT
16	TRBJ2-3	once	TRBD1	TRBV7-9	CASSFPGQESTDTQYF	TGTGCCAGCAGCTTTCCGGGACAGGAAAGCACAGATACGCAGTATTTT
14	TRBJ2-3	-	TRBD2	TRBV29-1	CSSRGLAGEDTQYF	TGCAGCTCCCGAGGTCTAGCGGGAGAGGATACGCAGTATTTT
11	TRBJ1-2	-	-	TRBV30	CAADPNSGGSF	TGTGCCGCGGACCCTAATAGCGGCGGGAGCTTC
15	TRBJ2-3	-	TRBD2	TRBV7-6	CASSLWSSGLDTQYF	TGTGCCAGCAGCTTATGGTCTAGCGGATTAGATACGCAGTATTTT
11	TRBJ1-3	few	-	TRBV30	CAWSVRNTIYF	TGTGCCTGGAGTGTTAGAAACACCATATATTTT
14	TRBJ1-1	-	-	TRBV9	CASSPGGGGTEAFF	TGTGCCAGCAGCCCCGGGGGGGGCGGCACTGAAGCTTTCTTT
14	TRBJ1-5	-	-	TRBV19	CASSTAGIFQPQHF	TGTGCCAGTAGTACGGCAGGGATATTTCAGCCCCAGCATTTT
14	TRBJ2-5	few	-	TRBV7-6	CASSSRDQGETQYF	TGTGCCAGCAGCTCCAGGGACCAGGGGGAGACCCAGTACTTC
14	TRBJ1-3	-	-	TRBV7-2	CASSLDSAGNTIYF	TGTGCCAGCAGCCTGGACAGTGCTGGAAACACCATATATTTT